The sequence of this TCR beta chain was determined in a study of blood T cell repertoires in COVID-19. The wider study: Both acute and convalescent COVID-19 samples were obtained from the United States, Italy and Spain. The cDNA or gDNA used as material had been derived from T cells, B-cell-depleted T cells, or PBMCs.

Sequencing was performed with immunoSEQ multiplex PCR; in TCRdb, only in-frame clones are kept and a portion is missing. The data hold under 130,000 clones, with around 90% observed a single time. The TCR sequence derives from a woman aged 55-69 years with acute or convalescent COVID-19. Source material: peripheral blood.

CDR3 residues: CASARTGGTDTQYF. In nucleotides, the CDR3 is TGTGCCAGCGCACGGACAGGGGGAACAGATACGCAGTATTTT. This chain links TRBV2 with TRBJ2-3; 10 nucleotides align to TRBD1. Per germline, CDR1 SNHLY and CDR2 FYNNEI. V shed 8 bases, J shed 3 bases, and the junction held 5 bases outside the gene matches. The CDR3 is made up of 14 amino acids. Supplemented by reference TRBV2 and TRBJ2-3, the full variable domain reads EPEVTQTPSHQVTQMGQEVILRCVPISNHLYFYWYRQILGQKVEFLVSFYNNEISEKSEIFDDQFSVERPDGSNFTLKIRSTKLEDSAMYFCASARTGGTDTQYFGPGTRLTVL.